Given below is one T cell receptor beta chain in context. Its antigen is currently unknown. Germline V gene sequence: CDR1 MNHEY, CDR2 SMNVEV (reference sequence). V lost 3 bases, J lost 4 bases, and 12 bases lay in between. This CDR3 contains 14 residues. MiXCR, applied by TCRdb to the 5' RACE reads, yields one record per CDR3 protein. The sample gives a few hundred thousand distinct CDR3 sequences, around 15% of which show up once; 22% is in the top ten. This sample is drawn from a study of T-cell memory formation after mild COVID-19. At the level of the study: Clustering of TCRs was largely donor specific. The study, taken as a whole, reports: Mainly CM and EM harbored the contracting CD4+ clones; mainly EMRA harbored the CD8+ ones.

The clonotype comes from a man younger than 30 who had mild COVID-19 (a few samples of this study predate the infection). Cell type and time point are not known. This chain connects TRBV27 to TRBJ1-2; weak D call: TRBD1 (5 bases). Sequencing was carried out using PBMCs or a T cell subset sorted from them (not recorded which). The DNA for the CDR3 is TGTGCCAGCAGTTTTCAGGGAGAAGGCTATGGCTACACCTTC. Translated: CASSFQGEGYGYTF.